Listed here are 24 T cell receptor beta chains from one sample, sequenced in a study of neurological immune-mediated disorders. From the 5' RACE reads, TCRdb called clonotypes with MiXCR, one entry per CDR3 protein. The table records roughly 80,000 distinct CDR3 sequences, approximately 17% of them present only once. Sequencing was performed on PBMCs. The receptor source for this set is a woman aged 40 to 55 in good health.

This chain uses TRBV12-3 or TRBV12-4 with TRBJ2-3, with 7 nucleotides matching TRBD1. CDR3 length equals 15 residues. V lost 7 bases and J lost 0; bases outside the gene matches: 7. CDR3 DNA: TGTGCCAGCACCCAGACAGGGATGAGCACAGATACGCAGTATTTT. It encodes CASTQTGMSTDTQYF.

This clonotype was seen repeatedly, ten times or more. The chain links TRBV6-5 to TRBJ1-6; perhaps TRBD1 as D (6 bases). Trimming left V 5 bases short and J 17 bases short, with 16 bases between. The CDR3 sequence is 12 residues long. Germline V lookup: CDR1 MNHEY, CDR2 SVGAGI. CDR3 amino acids: CASSTRGLGVHF. CDR3 DNA sequence: TGTGCCAGCAGTACCAGGGGCCTGGGGGTCCACTTT.

This clonotype was counted many times. The V and J genes are TRBV7-2 and TRBJ2-6; D is possibly TRBD1 (6 bases). V was shortened by 1 base and J by 2 bases, with 9 bases between the two germline ends. This CDR3 has 16 amino acids. Germline-derived CDR1 and CDR2 are SGHTA and FQGNSA. CDR3 region: CASSLGSGAGANVLTF. The CDR3 DNA follows: TGTGCCAGCAGCTTAGGGTCAGGGGCTGGGGCCAACGTCCTGACTTTC.

The V call is TRBV5-1, the J call TRBJ1-1; unclear D gene. Germline V gene lookup returns CDR1 SGHRS and CDR2 YFSETQ. The CDR3 sequence is 16 residues long. Trimming removed 2 bases at V and 0 bases at J, with 14 bases between. The CDR3: CASSLWESNMNTEAFF. Here the CDR3 DNA reads TGCGCCAGCAGCTTATGGGAAAGTAACATGAACACTGAAGCTTTCTTT.

This clonotype was counted at least ten times. J is TRBJ1-2 and V is TRBV12-3 or TRBV12-4; D is unclear. The length of the CDR3 is 12 residues. Trimming removed 1 base at V and 9 bases at J, with 9 bases between. The CDR3 region has the DNA TGTGCCAGCAGTTTAGAGAACCTAAGCTACACCTTC. Encoded protein: CASSLENLSYTF.

This clonotype was picked up many times. The V and J genes are TRBV10-3 and TRBJ2-1; TRBD2 agrees at 10 bases. Germline V CDR1 and CDR2: ENHRY, SYGVKD. The V and J ends lost 8 bases and 5 bases, in that order; junction bases with no gene match: 9. CDR3 length: 15 residues. CDR3 loop: CAIGRGGLADNEQFF. The DNA of the CDR3 is TGTGCCATCGGGAGGGGAGGACTAGCGGACAATGAGCAGTTCTTC.

The chain uses TRBV27 and TRBJ1-5, with D perhaps matching TRBD1 (5 bases). V was cut by 6 bases and J by 6 bases, with 12 bases left in between. The germline CDR1 and CDR2 sequences are MNHEY and SMNVEV (reference sequence). The CDR3 covers 13 residues. CDR3 nucleotides: TGTGCCAGCAGCTGGGACCCCGCTCAGCCCCAGCATTTT. Translation gives CASSWDPAQPQHF.

Many counts were recorded for this clonotype. The rearrangement joins TRBV4-2 to TRBJ2-5; no definite D call. Germline lookup yields CDR1 LGHNA and CDR2 YNFKEQ. Deletions cut 0 bases from V and 4 bases from J, with 9 bases between. The CDR3 spans 14 residues. CDR3: CASSQESVRETQYF. The CDR3, as DNA: TGTGCCAGCAGCCAAGAGTCGGTACGAGAGACCCAGTACTTC.

The sample holds many counts of this clonotype. The chain is built from TRBV4-3 and TRBJ2-2; D perhaps matches TRBD2 (5 bases). Trimming took 0 bases from V and 4 from J, leaving 15 bases between them. Germline CDR1 LGHNA, CDR2 YSLEER. This CDR3 has 17 residues. DNA of the CDR3: TGCGCCAGCAGCCAAGATCTTAGCGCGATGGGCACCGGGGAGCTGTTTTTT. Residues: CASSQDLSAMGTGELFF.

At least ten counts were recorded for this clonotype. The CDR3 reads CASSYIREPGQPQHF. The CDR3 DNA follows: TGTGCCAGCAGTTACATTCGGGAGCCGGGTCAGCCCCAGCATTTT. This sequence joins TRBV28 and TRBJ1-5; no clear D. The germline V gene has CDR1 MDHEN and CDR2 SYDVKM. The CDR3 sequence is 15 residues long. V was pared by 4 bases and J by 6 bases, with 16 bases between. Together with reference TRBV28 and TRBJ1-5, the CDR3 gives the full variable domain: DVKVTQSSRYLVKRTGEKVFLECVQDMDHENMFWYRQDPGLGLRLIYFSYDVKMKEKGDIPEGYSVSREKKERFSLILESASTNQTSMYLCASSYIREPGQPQHFGDGTRLSIL.

This clonotype was recorded at least ten times. CDR3 in DNA: TGCGCCAGCAGCTTGCAACCGATGCCGGGGGAAGGCACTGAAGCTTTCTTT. Translation gives CASSLQPMPGEGTEAFF. V and J are TRBV5-1 and TRBJ1-1, with D maybe TRBD1 (5 bases). Germline V CDR1 and CDR2: SGHRS, YFSETQ. This CDR3 has 17 residues. Trimming stripped 1 base from V and 4 bases from J, with 20 bases between.

This clonotype was recorded at least ten times. The J gene is TRBJ2-7, the V gene TRBV7-3; D is unresolved. V shed 1 base and J shed 3 bases, with 7 bases lying between them. The CDR3 has 13 amino acids. Germline CDR1 SGHTA, CDR2 FQGTGA. The CDR3 coding sequence is TGTGCCAGCAGCTTAAGACGCAACTACGAGCAGTACGTC. It specifies CASSLRRNYEQYV.

This clonotype showed up many times. The chain joins TRBV28 to TRBJ1-1, with TRBD1 matching 9 bases. V trimming: 6 bases; J trimming: 7 bases; junction bases outside the gene matches: 6. This CDR3 comprises 13 residues. The germline CDR1 and CDR2 sequences are MDHEN and SYDVKM. DNA for the CDR3: TGTGCCAGCAGCTCCCGGACAGGGGATGAAGCTTTCTTT. It specifies CASSSRTGDEAFF.

This clonotype was counted many times. This chain joins TRBV5-1 and TRBJ2-7; 9 bases match TRBD2. This CDR3 region has 14 residues. With V trimmed by 3 bases and J by 3 bases, 4 bases remained unmatched. Germline CDR1 and CDR2: SGHRS and YFSETQ. The DNA for the CDR3 is TGCGCCAGCAGCTCGGGACTAGCCGTCTACGAGCAGTACTTC. It encodes CASSSGLAVYEQYF.

This clonotype has a count of ten or more. This sequence joins TRBV6-5 and TRBJ2-7; 10 positions match TRBD1. CDR1 is MNHEY and CDR2 is SVGAGI in the germline V gene. CDR3 length equals 15 residues. Trimming removed 6 bases from V and 1 base from J; junction bases left unmatched: 6. CDR3 in DNA: TGTGCCAGCAGAGGGACAGGGGCCGCTTCCTACGAGCAGTACTTC. As protein: CASRGTGAASYEQYF.

In this sample, this clonotype turned up a few times. The rearrangement uses TRBV7-8 and TRBJ1-1; no reliable D call. This CDR3 spans 11 amino acids. The germline CDR1 and CDR2 sequences are SGHVS and FQNEAQ. Trimming took 6 bases from V and 6 from J, leaving 8 bases between them. The chain's CDR3 is CASRLSAEAFF. The CDR3 DNA reads as TGTGCCAGCAGACTTAGCGCTGAAGCTTTCTTT.

Ten or more counts support this clonotype. The chain recombines TRBV6-2 or TRBV6-3 with TRBJ2-2; no definite D call. Trimming cost V 2 bases and J 0 bases, with 10 bases left between them. The CDR3 is 16 amino acids. Per the germline V gene, CDR1 is MNHEY and CDR2 is SVGEGT. The CDR3 region is CASSYRQATNTGELFF. The CDR3, as DNA: TGTGCCAGCAGTTACCGGCAGGCTACGAACACCGGGGAGCTGTTTTTT.

This clonotype has at least ten counts. V is TRBV5-1 and J is TRBJ1-3; D is uncertain. The germline V and J ends were trimmed by 3 bases and 4 bases, with 8 bases remaining between them. Germline V gene data show CDR1 as SGHRS and CDR2 as YFSETQ. CDR3 length: 13 residues. The CDR3 DNA is TGCGCCAGCAGCTCTCAACAGGGAAACACCATATATTTT. Protein: CASSSQQGNTIYF.

In this sample, this clonotype turned up many times. This chain connects TRBV3-2 to TRBJ2-1; the table calls TRBD1, which could not be checked here. TRBV3-2 is deemed a pseudogene. CDR3 length: 16 residues. CDR3 nucleotide sequence: TGTGCCAGCAGCCAAGGTATTAGGGACAGGGTCAATGAGCAGTTCTTC. Translated: CASSQGIRDRVNEQFF.

The table lists this clonotype with a few counts. The rearrangement joins TRBV18 to TRBJ2-3; the D call may be TRBD1 or TRBD2 (6 bases each). V shed 6 bases and J shed 2 bases, with 18 bases lying between them. This CDR3 has 16 residues. Germline V gene sequence: CDR1 KGHSH, CDR2 LQKENI. The CDR3 loop reads CASSLLKGGFTDTQYF. In DNA form, the CDR3 reads TGTGCCAGCTCCCTTTTGAAGGGGGGATTCACAGATACGCAGTATTTT.

This clonotype was observed at least ten times. V gene TRBV20-1 combines with J gene TRBJ1-6, with TRBD1 as a possible D gene (6 bases). CDR3 length: 14 residues. CDR1 is DFQATT and CDR2 is SNEGSKA in the germline V gene (reference sequence). Trimming took 1 base from V and 7 from J, leaving 11 bases between them. The CDR3 loop is CSARVSGENSPLHF. The CDR3 bases are TGCAGTGCTAGAGTATCAGGGGAGAATTCACCCCTCCACTTT.

This clonotype was recorded at least ten times. The rearrangement joins TRBV12-3 or TRBV12-4 to TRBJ1-2, with a possible D match to TRBD1 (6 bases). CDR3 length equals 13 residues. V shed 5 bases and J shed 8 bases, with 15 bases lying between them. Here the CDR3 reads CASSAPGVSGYTF. DNA for the CDR3: TGTGCCAGCAGTGCCCCAGGGGTGAGCGGCTACACCTTC.

This clonotype was seen many times. This chain connects TRBV7-8 to TRBJ1-4; D may be TRBD1 (5 bases). The germline V gene encodes CDR1 SGHVS and CDR2 FQNEAQ. Trimming pared 1 base from V and 5 bases from J, leaving 14 bases between. The CDR3 runs to 16 residues. The CDR3 DNA sequence: TGTGCCAGCAGCTTAGGTGGACGGGGGGTCAATGAAAAACTGTTTTTT. Its protein is CASSLGGRGVNEKLFF.

At least ten counts were recorded for this clonotype. This sequence joins TRBV6-1 and TRBJ2-3; D unclear. This CDR3 has 16 residues. Germline CDR1 reads MNHNS; CDR2 reads SASEGT. V lost 0 bases, J lost 7 bases, and 17 bases lay in between. The CDR3 nucleotides are TGTGCCAGCAGTGAAGCTTTGGCCCGGGTATGGAATACGCAGTATTTT. It encodes CASSEALARVWNTQYF.